The 23 T cell receptor beta chains given below trace back to one sample, sequenced in a study of blood T cell repertoires in COVID-19. TCRdb keeps only in-frame clones here, not all; method: immunoSEQ multiplex PCR. The sample holds fewer than 200,000 clones, approximately 90% seen once. Sequencing input: peripheral blood. The receptors derive from a man between 18 and 29 years old who had recovered from COVID-19.

The genes are TRBV27 and TRBJ2-2; no clear D. The ends were cut back, 8 bases at V and 0 bases at J, with 16 bases in the middle. The germline gives CDR1 MNHEY, CDR2 SMNVEV (reference sequence). CDR3 length: 16 amino acids. The CDR3 reads CASAAERDANTGELFF. The CDR3 DNA reads TGTGCCAGCGCGGCAGAAAGAGACGCGAACACCGGGGAGCTGTTTTTT.

This chain uses TRBV9 with TRBJ2-1; TRBD2 might be the D (6 bases). Trimming shortened V by 4 bases and J by 0 bases, and 23 bases separated the two germline ends. Germline CDR1 and CDR2: SGDLS and YYNGEE. The CDR3 length is 19 residues. CDR3 coding DNA: TGTGCCAGCAGCACGGACTCCCGGAGGGGCCAGAGCTCCTACAATGAGCAGTTCTTC. Its translation is CASSTDSRRGQSSYNEQFF.

The chain uses TRBV15 and TRBJ2-7; 9 positions match TRBD1. Germline loops: CDR1 LNHNV, CDR2 YYDKDF (reference sequence). The junction had 3 bases not matched to a gene; V was cut back by 3 bases and J by 9 bases. CDR3 length: 12 amino acids. The CDR3 loop is CATSRPTGGQYF. The CDR3, as DNA: TGTGCCACCAGCAGGCCGACAGGGGGGCAGTACTTC.

The V call is TRBV6-2 or TRBV6-3, the J call TRBJ2-3; 7 bases align to TRBD2. The CDR3 runs 16 residues. With V trimmed by 3 bases and J by 2 bases, 8 bases remained unmatched. CDR1 and CDR2 from the germline V gene are MNHEY and SVGEGT. DNA for the CDR3: TGTGCCAGCAGTTATAGCCTAGCGGATATCACAGATACGCAGTATTTT. This sequence encodes CASSYSLADITDTQYF.

The genes are TRBV6-5 and TRBJ1-5, with D possibly being TRBD1 (5 bases). Germline V gives CDR1 MNHEY, CDR2 SVGAGI. V was shortened by 6 bases and J by 3 bases, with 9 bases between the two germline ends. This CDR3 is 13 amino acids long. CDR3 coding DNA: TGTGCCAGCAGCCAGGGATTCAATCAGCCCCAGCATTTT. This translates into CASSQGFNQPQHF.

This clone has a single count. CDR3 coding DNA: TGTGCCAGCAGGGACAGGGAGGTCGAGCAGTACTTC. Encoded protein: CASRDREVEQYF. This chain links TRBV2 with TRBJ2-7; 8 positions agree with TRBD1. Germline CDR1 reads SNHLY; CDR2 reads FYNNEI. The V gene end was trimmed by 6 bases and the J gene end by 6 bases; junction bases not matched to a gene: 4. This CDR3 has 12 amino acids.

This chain joins TRBV6-2 or TRBV6-3 and TRBJ2-7; 9 bases agree with TRBD1. Germline V gene sequence: CDR1 MNHEY, CDR2 SVGEGT. The CDR3 contains 15 residues. V shed 6 bases and J 7 bases; nucleotides not matched to a gene: 13. This CDR3 is CASSPGGTGTLEQYF. CDR3 sequence (DNA): TGTGCCAGCAGCCCTGGAGGGACAGGGACTTTGGAGCAGTACTTC.

V and J are TRBV30 and TRBJ2-3; D call uncertain. The length of the CDR3 is 14 residues. With 4 bases removed from V and 0 bases from J, the gap between germline ends came to 11 bases. Germline CDR1 GTSNPN, CDR2 SVGIG (reference sequence). CDR3 DNA sequence: TGTGCCTGGAAGAATCGGAGAAGCACAGATACGCAGTATTTT. Protein sequence: CAWKNRRSTDTQYF.

The rearrangement uses TRBV10-3 and TRBJ2-5; TRBD2 matches at 11 bases. CDR3 length equals 15 residues. CDR1 and CDR2 (germline): ENHRY, SYGVKD. Unmatched junction bases numbered 5, after V lost 5 bases and J lost 3 bases. The CDR3 DNA follows: TGTGCCATCAGTACTAGCGGGAGAGGTAAAGAGACCCAGTACTTC. It encodes CAISTSGRGKETQYF.

The chain carries TRBV7-9 and TRBJ2-1; TRBD1 agrees at 12 bases. CDR3 length: 16 amino acids. CDR1 and CDR2 from the germline V gene are SEHNR and FQNEAQ (reference sequence). V dropped 6 bases and J dropped 8; count of bases not matched to a gene: 11. The CDR3 is CASRHTSRDRGHEQFF. The DNA for the CDR3 is TGTGCCAGCAGGCATACCTCGCGGGACAGGGGGCATGAGCAGTTCTTC. The variable domain in full, with the rest retrieved from reference TRBV7-9 and TRBJ2-1, is DTGVSQNPRHKITKRGQNVTFRCDPISEHNRLYWYRQTLGQGPEFLTYFQNEAQLEKSRLLSDRFSAERPKGSFSTLEIQRTEQGDSAMYLCASRHTSRDRGHEQFFGPGTRLTVL.

The chain is built from TRBV18 and TRBJ2-7, with D tentatively TRBD2 (6 bases). Germline V lookup: CDR1 KGHSH, CDR2 LQKENI. The CDR3 is 14 amino acids. V was clipped by 3 bases and J by 2 bases, with 11 bases between them. The DNA of the CDR3 is TGTGCCAGCTCACCGAGTGCGGGGACCTACGAGCAGTACTTC. This sequence encodes CASSPSAGTYEQYF.

The V and J genes are TRBV5-8 and TRBJ2-1, with TRBD2 matching 9 bases. This CDR3 region has 14 residues. The V gene end was trimmed by 2 bases and the J gene end by 6 bases; junction bases not matched to a gene: 3. Germline lookup yields CDR1 SGHTS and CDR2 YDEGEE. DNA of the CDR3: TGTGCCAGCAGCTTACAGCGGGAGGTCAATGAGCAGTTCTTC. The encoded protein is CASSLQREVNEQFF.

CDR3 sequence reads: CASSEQDDQPQHF. The CDR3 DNA sequence: TGTGCCAGTAGTGAACAAGATGATCAGCCCCAGCATTTT. V usage is TRBV19 and J usage is TRBJ1-5; D is ambiguous. CDR3 length: 13 amino acids. Germline V CDR1 and CDR2: LNHDA, SQIVND (reference sequence). V was trimmed by 5 bases and J by 5 bases, leaving 10 bases between them.

This sequence joins TRBV9 and TRBJ2-5; 11 positions match TRBD2. The CDR3 is made up of 16 amino acids. Germline V gene sequence: CDR1 SGDLS, CDR2 YYNGEE. The V gene end was trimmed by 0 bases and the J gene end by 1 base; junction bases not matched to a gene: 2. The CDR3 loop reads CASSVGLAGFQETQYF. The CDR3 coding sequence is TGTGCCAGCAGCGTAGGACTAGCGGGATTCCAAGAGACCCAGTACTTC.

This clone turned up a few times. This rearrangement joins TRBV7-2 to TRBJ1-5, with 7 nucleotides matching TRBD1. V lost 4 bases to trimming and J lost 1 base; unmatched junction nucleotides: 7. CDR1 SGHTA and CDR2 FQGNSA come from the germline V gene. The CDR3 runs to 16 residues. CDR3 in DNA: TGTGCCAGCAGCTCAACCGGGACAGAAAGCAATCAGCCCCAGCATTTT. Encoded protein: CASSSTGTESNQPQHF.

The chain links TRBV3-1 (or the pseudogene TRBV3-2) to TRBJ2-4; unclear D gene. Germline V CDR1 and CDR2: LGHDT, YNNKEL (reference sequence). Trimming cost V 0 bases and J 7 bases, with 7 bases left between them. The length of the CDR3 is 13 residues. Written as DNA, the CDR3 is TGTGCCAGCAGCCAAGATGTCAGTAACATTCAGTACTTC. It specifies CASSQDVSNIQYF.

This clone was observed a single time. This sequence joins TRBV10-1 and TRBJ2-7; TRBD2 matches at 7 bases. CDR1 and CDR2 (germline): WNHNN, SYGVQD (reference sequence). Trimming at V came to 4 bases and at J to 3 bases, leaving 3 bases not matched to a gene. This CDR3 contains 13 residues. This CDR3 is CASSAGLNYEQYF. CDR3 coding DNA: TGCGCCAGCAGTGCGGGACTAAACTACGAGCAGTACTTC.

The table lists this clone with a count of one. The J gene is TRBJ2-7, the V gene TRBV5-4, with 13 positions matching TRBD2. CDR3 length: 15 amino acids. V lost 4 bases and J lost 6; bases outside the gene matches: 7. Germline values: CDR1 SGHNT, CDR2 YYREEE (reference sequence). CDR3 sequence: CASSLGLAGFTEQYF. In DNA form, the CDR3 reads TGTGCCAGCAGCCTGGGACTAGCGGGATTTACCGAGCAGTACTTC.

This clone was counted a few times. This chain connects TRBV7-9 to TRBJ1-5; D unresolved. V dropped 1 base and J dropped 7 bases, with 11 bases sitting between them. There are 14 residues in the CDR3. CDR1 is SEHNR, CDR2 FQNEAQ, per germline (reference sequence). CDR3 DNA sequence: TGTGCCAGCAGCTTAGGGCCGCGGGAGCAGCCCCAGCATTTT. It yields the protein CASSLGPREQPQHF. Complete variable domain (other parts from reference TRBV7-9 and TRBJ1-5): DTGVSQNPRHKITKRGQNVTFRCDPISEHNRLYWYRQTLGQGPEFLTYFQNEAQLEKSRLLSDRFSAERPKGSFSTLEIQRTEQGDSAMYLCASSLGPREQPQHFGDGTRLSIL.

The J gene is TRBJ2-7, the V gene TRBV5-6, with D tentatively TRBD1 (5 bases). Germline V CDR1 and CDR2: SGHDT, YYEEEE. This CDR3 has 15 residues. Trimming cost V 4 bases and J 5 bases, with 19 bases left between them. The chain's CDR3 is CASSPRQFLRHEQYF. DNA for the CDR3: TGTGCCAGCAGCCCCCGACAGTTCTTACGTCACGAGCAGTACTTC.

The V and J genes are TRBV2 and TRBJ2-7; TRBD1 matches 7 bases. The CDR3 runs to 13 residues. Germline values: CDR1 SNHLY, CDR2 FYNNEI. Trimming cost V 6 bases and J 6 bases; bases outside gene matches: 8. CDR3 coding DNA: TGTGCCAGCAGGGTAGACAGGGCGCGCGAGCAGTACTTC. Translating gives CASRVDRAREQYF.

This chain links TRBV19 with TRBJ2-5, with D uncertain. Germline V gene sequence: CDR1 LNHDA, CDR2 SQIVND (reference sequence). Trimming removed 2 bases from V and 2 bases from J, with 12 bases in between. CDR3 length: 15 amino acids. The CDR3 protein is CASSISSQIQETQYF. CDR3 sequence (DNA): TGTGCCAGTAGTATAAGTTCACAGATACAAGAGACCCAGTACTTC.

The chain has TRBV5-1 and TRBJ2-7, with D possibly being TRBD1 (5 bases). The CDR3 has 15 amino acids. Germline CDR1 SGHRS, CDR2 YFSETQ. V gave up 0 bases and J gave up 1 base, with 11 bases separating them. CDR3 coding DNA: TGCGCCAGCAGCTTGGGAGGCAGGGCGTCCTACGAGCAGTACTTC. Translation gives CASSLGGRASYEQYF.